Given below is one TCR beta chain in context. Its antigen is still unknown. These data originate in a study of cytomegalovirus exposure and HLA in healthy donors. General study points: Differences between HLA loci emerged in a later analysis of TCR association rates, with DRB1 most and HLA-C fewest.

This PCR relied on a set of 60 Vbeta primers and 13 Jbeta primers. The data were produced by immunoSEQ multiplex PCR, yet TCRdb's version contains in-frame clones alone and is incomplete. The sample contains around 100,000 clones, approximately 80% of which appear only once. Between the trimmed V and J ends, which lost 0 bases and 0 bases, there was a span of 22 bases. CDR3 size: 19 residues. The germline CDR1 and CDR2 sequences are SGDLS and YYNGEE. This TCR was recovered from a woman under 30 in good health and CMV-seropositive. The sequenced material came from PBMCs. V is TRBV9 and J is TRBJ2-7; D gene uncertain. The CDR3 loop is CASSVAEIVSRPASYEQYF. The CDR3 coding sequence is TGTGCCAGCAGCGTAGCGGAGATCGTATCTAGGCCGGCCTCCTACGAGCAGTACTTC.